This TCR beta chain is drawn from a study of shared clonotypes between healthy human individuals. Points from the study as a whole: Sorted-subset samples were not fully sequenced, rarefaction indicated.

Germline V gives CDR1 SQVTM, CDR2 ANQGSEA. There are 13 residues in the CDR3. V lost 0 bases and J 7 bases, leaving 10 bases between the germline ends. Sequencing was performed with immunoSEQ multiplex PCR; in TCRdb, only in-frame clones are kept and a portion is missing. The sample includes over a million clones, roughly 96% of them seen just once. This clone was seen a single time. What it recognizes is unknown. Sequenced material: naive CD4+ T cells sorted from blood. Subset of the sample: CD45RA+ positively selected. The receptor was isolated from a man aged 25-45 years in good health. The genes are TRBV29-1 and TRBJ2-1, with D maybe TRBD1 (5 bases). As DNA, the CDR3 is TGCAGCGTTGAAGATAACCCAGGGAATGAGCAGTTCTTC. Translated, it gives CSVEDNPGNEQFF.